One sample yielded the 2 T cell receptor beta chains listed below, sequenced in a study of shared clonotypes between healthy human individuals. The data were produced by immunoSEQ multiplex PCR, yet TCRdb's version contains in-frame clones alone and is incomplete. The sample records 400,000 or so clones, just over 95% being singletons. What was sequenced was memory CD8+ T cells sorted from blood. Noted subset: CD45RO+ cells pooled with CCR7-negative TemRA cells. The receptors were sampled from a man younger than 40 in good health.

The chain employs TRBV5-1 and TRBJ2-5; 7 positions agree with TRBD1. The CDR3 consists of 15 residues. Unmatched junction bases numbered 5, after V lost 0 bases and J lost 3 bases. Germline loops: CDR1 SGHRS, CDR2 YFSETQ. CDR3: CASSLATGFEETQYF. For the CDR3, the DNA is TGCGCCAGCAGCTTGGCGACAGGGTTCGAAGAGACCCAGTACTTC.

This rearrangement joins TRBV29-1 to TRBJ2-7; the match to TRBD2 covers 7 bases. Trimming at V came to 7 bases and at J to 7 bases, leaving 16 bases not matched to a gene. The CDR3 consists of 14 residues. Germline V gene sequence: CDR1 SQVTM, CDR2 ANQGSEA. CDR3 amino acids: CSDKRRLALREQYF. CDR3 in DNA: TGCAGCGACAAACGCCGACTAGCCCTGAGAGAGCAGTACTTC.